This paragraph reports one T cell receptor beta chain. What it binds is not known. Clones were sequenced by immunoSEQ multiplex PCR, and TCRdb holds only the in-frame ones, with some missing. The profile covers under 100,000 clones, with about 94% appearing a single time and about 0.2% taken by the ten largest. This entry comes from a study of graft-versus-host responses after intestinal transplantation. CDR3 length: 17 residues. Study findings and constraints: GvH clones detected in recipient marrow included some appearing first in ileum or blood.

The chain recombines TRBV21-1 with TRBJ2-3; TRBD2 was called by the table and not checked on the DNA. TRBV21-1 is reported as a pseudogene. This TCR was recovered from a human donor who was the organ donor for an intestinal transplant. The sequenced sample was unstimulated CD4+ T cells sorted from spleen or lymph node cells, obtained before transplant. CDR3: CASSKGLAGVSTDTQYF. The CDR3 DNA reads TGTGCCAGCAGCAAAGGGCTAGCGGGGGTTAGCACAGATACGCAGTATTTT.